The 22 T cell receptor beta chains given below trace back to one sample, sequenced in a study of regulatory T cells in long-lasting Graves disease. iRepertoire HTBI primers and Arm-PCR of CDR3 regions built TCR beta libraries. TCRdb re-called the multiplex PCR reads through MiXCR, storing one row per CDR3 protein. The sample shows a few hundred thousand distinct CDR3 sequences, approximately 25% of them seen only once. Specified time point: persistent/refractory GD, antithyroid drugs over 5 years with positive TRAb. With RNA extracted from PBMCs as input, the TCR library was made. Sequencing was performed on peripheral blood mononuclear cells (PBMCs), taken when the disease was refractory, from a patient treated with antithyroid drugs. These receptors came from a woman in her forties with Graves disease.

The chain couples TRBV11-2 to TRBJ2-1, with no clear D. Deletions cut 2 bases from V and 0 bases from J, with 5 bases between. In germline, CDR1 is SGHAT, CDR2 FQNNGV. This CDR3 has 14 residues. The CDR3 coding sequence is TGTGCCAGCAGCTTATACAGCTCCTACAATGAGCAGTTCTTC. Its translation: CASSLYSSYNEQFF.

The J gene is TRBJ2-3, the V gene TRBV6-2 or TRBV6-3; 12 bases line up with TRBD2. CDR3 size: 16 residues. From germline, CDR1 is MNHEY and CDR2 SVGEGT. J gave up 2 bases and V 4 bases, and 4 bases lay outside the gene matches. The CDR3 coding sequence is TGTGCCAGCAGTTGGGGACTAGCGGGCTTCACAGATACGCAGTATTTT. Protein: CASSWGLAGFTDTQYF.

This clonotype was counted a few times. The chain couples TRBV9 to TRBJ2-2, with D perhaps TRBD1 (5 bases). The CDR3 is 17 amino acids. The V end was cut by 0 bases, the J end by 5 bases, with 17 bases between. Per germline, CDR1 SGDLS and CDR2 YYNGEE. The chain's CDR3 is CASSVDPGKLRTGELFF. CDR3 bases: TGTGCCAGCAGCGTAGATCCAGGGAAGTTGAGGACCGGGGAGCTGTTTTTT.

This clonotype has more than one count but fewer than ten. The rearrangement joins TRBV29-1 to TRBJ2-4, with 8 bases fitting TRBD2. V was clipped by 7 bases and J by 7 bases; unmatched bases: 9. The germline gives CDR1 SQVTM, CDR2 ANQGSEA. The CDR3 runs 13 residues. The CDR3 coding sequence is TGCAGCGCCCAGGGCGGGGGGCGGAACATTCAGTACTTC. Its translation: CSAQGGGRNIQYF.

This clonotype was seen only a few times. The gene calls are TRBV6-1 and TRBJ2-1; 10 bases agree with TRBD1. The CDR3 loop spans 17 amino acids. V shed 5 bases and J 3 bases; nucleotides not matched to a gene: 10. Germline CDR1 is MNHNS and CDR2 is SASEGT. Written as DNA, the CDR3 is TGTGCCAGCAGTATAAGAACGGGACAGGGGCTCTACAATGAGCAGTTCTTC. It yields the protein CASSIRTGQGLYNEQFF.

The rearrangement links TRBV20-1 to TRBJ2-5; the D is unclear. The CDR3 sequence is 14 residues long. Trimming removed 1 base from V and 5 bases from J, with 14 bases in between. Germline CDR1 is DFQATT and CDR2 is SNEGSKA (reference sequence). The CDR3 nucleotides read TGCAGTGCTAGAGGATACGGGCCACCGGAGACCCAGTACTTC. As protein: CSARGYGPPETQYF.

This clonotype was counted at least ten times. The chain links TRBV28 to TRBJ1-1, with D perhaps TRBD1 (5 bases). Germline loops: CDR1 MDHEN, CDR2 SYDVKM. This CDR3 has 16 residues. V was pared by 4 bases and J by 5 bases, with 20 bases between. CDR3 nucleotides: TGTGCCAGCAGTTCCAGTAGCTGGCAGGGAAAGACTGAAGCTTTCTTT. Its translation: CASSSSSWQGKTEAFF.

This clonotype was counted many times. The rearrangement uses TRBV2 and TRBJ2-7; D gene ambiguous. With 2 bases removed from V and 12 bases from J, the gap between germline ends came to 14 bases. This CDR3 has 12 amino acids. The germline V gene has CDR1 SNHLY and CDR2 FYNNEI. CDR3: CASSEWRTTWYF. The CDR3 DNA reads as TGTGCCAGCAGTGAATGGCGGACGACGTGGTACTTC. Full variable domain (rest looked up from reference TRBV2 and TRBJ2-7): EPEVTQTPSHQVTQMGQEVILRCVPISNHLYFYWYRQILGQKVEFLVSFYNNEISEKSEIFDDQFSVERPDGSNFTLKIRSTKLEDSAMYFCASSEWRTTWYFGPGTRLTVT.

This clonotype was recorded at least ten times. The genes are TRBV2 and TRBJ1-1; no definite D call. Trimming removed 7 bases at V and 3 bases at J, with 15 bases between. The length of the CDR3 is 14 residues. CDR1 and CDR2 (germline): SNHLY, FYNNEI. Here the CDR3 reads CASTPREGDTEAFF. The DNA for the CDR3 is TGTGCCAGCACCCCCCGAGAGGGCGACACTGAAGCTTTCTTT.

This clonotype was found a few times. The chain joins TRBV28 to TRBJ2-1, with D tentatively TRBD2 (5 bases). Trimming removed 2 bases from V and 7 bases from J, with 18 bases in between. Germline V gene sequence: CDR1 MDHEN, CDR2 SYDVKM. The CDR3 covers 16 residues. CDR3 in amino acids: CASSLREQRAGNEQFF. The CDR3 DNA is TGTGCCAGCAGTTTAAGGGAGCAGCGCGCCGGGAATGAGCAGTTCTTC.

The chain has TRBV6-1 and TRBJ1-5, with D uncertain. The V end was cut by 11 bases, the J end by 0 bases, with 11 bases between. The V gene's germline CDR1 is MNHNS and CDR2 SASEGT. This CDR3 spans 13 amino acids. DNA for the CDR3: TGTGCCCATCGACGGAGTAGCAATCAGCCCCAGCATTTT. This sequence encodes CAHRRSSNQPQHF.

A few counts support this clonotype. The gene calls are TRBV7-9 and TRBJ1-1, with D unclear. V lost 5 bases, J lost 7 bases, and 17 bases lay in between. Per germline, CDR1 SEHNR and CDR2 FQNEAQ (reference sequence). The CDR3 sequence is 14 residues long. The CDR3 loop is CASSKGAELGEAFF. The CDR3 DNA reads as TGTGCCAGCAGCAAGGGAGCGGAATTGGGTGAAGCTTTCTTT.

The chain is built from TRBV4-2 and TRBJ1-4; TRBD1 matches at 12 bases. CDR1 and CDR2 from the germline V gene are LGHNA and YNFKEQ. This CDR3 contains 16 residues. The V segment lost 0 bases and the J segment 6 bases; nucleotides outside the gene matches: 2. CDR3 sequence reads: CASSQEGTGGHEKLFF. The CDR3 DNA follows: TGTGCCAGCAGCCAAGAGGGGACAGGGGGCCATGAAAAACTGTTTTTT.

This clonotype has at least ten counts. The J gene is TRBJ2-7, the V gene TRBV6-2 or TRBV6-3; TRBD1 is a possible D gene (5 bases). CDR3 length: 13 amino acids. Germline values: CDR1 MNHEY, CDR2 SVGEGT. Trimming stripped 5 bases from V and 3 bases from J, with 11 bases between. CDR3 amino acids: CASSNKGVYEQYF. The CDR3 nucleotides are TGTGCCAGCAGTAATAAAGGGGTCTACGAGCAGTACTTC.

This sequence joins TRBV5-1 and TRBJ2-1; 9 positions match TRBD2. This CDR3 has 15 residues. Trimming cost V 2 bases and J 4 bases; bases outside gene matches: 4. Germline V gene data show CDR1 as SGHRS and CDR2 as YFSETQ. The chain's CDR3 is CASSFTSGPYNEQFF. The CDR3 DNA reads TGCGCCAGCAGCTTTACTAGCGGGCCGTACAATGAGCAGTTCTTC.

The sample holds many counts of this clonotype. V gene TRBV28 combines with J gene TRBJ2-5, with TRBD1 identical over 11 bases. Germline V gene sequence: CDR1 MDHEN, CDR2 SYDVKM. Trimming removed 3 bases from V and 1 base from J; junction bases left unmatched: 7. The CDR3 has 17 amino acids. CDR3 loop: CASSLTGQGVLQETQYF. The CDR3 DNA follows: TGTGCCAGCAGTTTGACGGGACAGGGGGTTCTCCAAGAGACCCAGTACTTC.

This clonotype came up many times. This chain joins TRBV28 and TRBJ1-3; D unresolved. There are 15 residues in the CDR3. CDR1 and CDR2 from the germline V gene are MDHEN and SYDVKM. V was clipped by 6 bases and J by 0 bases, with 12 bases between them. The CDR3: CASRKLQSSGNTIYF. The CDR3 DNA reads TGTGCCAGCAGGAAACTACAGAGCTCTGGAAACACCATATATTTT.

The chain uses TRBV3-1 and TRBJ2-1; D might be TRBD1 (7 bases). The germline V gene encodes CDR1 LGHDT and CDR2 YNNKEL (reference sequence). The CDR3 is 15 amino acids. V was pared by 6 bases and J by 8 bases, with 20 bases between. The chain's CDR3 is CASRLAGTVVYEQFF. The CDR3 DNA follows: TGTGCCAGCAGACTAGCCGGGACAGTAGTATATGAGCAGTTCTTC.

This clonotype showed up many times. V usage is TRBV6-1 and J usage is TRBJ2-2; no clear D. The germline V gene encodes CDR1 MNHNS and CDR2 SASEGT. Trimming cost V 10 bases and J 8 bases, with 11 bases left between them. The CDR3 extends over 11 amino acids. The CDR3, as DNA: TGTGCCACCCTATTCATTGGGGAGCTGTTTTTT. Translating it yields CATLFIGELFF.

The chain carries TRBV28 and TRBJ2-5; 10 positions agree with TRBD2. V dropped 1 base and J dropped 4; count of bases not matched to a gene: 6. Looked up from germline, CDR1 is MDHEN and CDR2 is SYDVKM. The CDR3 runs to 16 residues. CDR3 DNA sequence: TGTGCCAGCAGTTTATCGCTAGCGGGAGATTCAGAGACCCAGTACTTC. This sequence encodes CASSLSLAGDSETQYF. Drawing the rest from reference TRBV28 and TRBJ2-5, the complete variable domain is DVKVTQSSRYLVKRTGEKVFLECVQDMDHENMFWYRQDPGLGLRLIYFSYDVKMKEKGDIPEGYSVSREKKERFSLILESASTNQTSMYLCASSLSLAGDSETQYFGPGTRLLVL.

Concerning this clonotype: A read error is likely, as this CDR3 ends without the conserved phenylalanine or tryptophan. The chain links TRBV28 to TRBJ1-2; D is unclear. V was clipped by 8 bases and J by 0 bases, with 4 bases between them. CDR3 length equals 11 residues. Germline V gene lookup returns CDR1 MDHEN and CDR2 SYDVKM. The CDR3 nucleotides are TGTGCCAGCTCATCTAACTATGGCTACACCCTC. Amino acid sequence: CASSSNYGYTL.

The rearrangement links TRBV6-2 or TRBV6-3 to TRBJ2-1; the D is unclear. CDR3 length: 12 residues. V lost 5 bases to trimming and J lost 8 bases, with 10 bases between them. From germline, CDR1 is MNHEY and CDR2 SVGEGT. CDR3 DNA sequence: TGTGCCAGCAGTGAGCCCTGGGATGAGCAGTTCTTC. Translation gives CASSEPWDEQFF.